Each of the 8 T cell receptor beta chains below was sequenced from the same sample in a study of blood T cell repertoires in COVID-19. Produced via immunoSEQ multiplex PCR; TCRdb's table is partial and in-frame only. Of 86,000 or so clones in the sample, approximately 86% were seen once. Sequencing input: peripheral blood. Receptor source: a man aged 45 to 65 with active or convalescent COVID-19.

The rearrangement joins TRBV18 to TRBJ2-7, with D perhaps TRBD1 (5 bases). This CDR3 has 14 residues. Germline values: CDR1 KGHSH, CDR2 LQKENI. Between the trimmed V and J ends, which lost 2 bases and 6 bases, there was a span of 14 bases. The CDR3 protein is CASSPVGDSGEQYV. DNA of the CDR3: TGTGCCAGCTCACCAGTAGGGGATAGTGGCGAGCAGTACGTC.

This clone was seen a single time. The genes are TRBV2 and TRBJ2-3; the match to TRBD1 covers 8 bases. Germline CDR1 reads SNHLY; CDR2 reads FYNNEI. J gave up 2 bases and V 6 bases, and 7 bases lay outside the gene matches. The CDR3 consists of 15 residues. CDR3 coding DNA: TGTGCCAGCAGGCCTTTCCAGGGGGCCACAGATACGCAGTATTTT. It is translated as CASRPFQGATDTQYF.

This clone is a singleton in its sample. This chain connects TRBV30 to TRBJ2-2, with D tentatively TRBD1 (5 bases). CDR3 length: 13 amino acids. Germline V gene data show CDR1 as GTSNPN and CDR2 as SVGIG (reference sequence). Trimming shortened V by 2 bases and J by 1 base, and 5 bases separated the two germline ends. CDR3 coding DNA: TGTGCCTGGAGTAGGGGGAACACCGGGGAGCTGTTTTTT. Amino acids: CAWSRGNTGELFF.

Only a few counts were recorded for this clone. This rearrangement joins TRBV28 to TRBJ1-4; no reliable D call. The germline V gene has CDR1 MDHEN and CDR2 SYDVKM. This CDR3 spans 15 amino acids. V dropped 7 bases and J dropped 6 bases, with 18 bases sitting between them. CDR3 sequence reads: CASNRDTPEDEKLFF. The CDR3 region has the DNA TGTGCCAGCAATCGCGACACTCCCGAAGATGAAAAACTGTTTTTT.

The rearrangement uses TRBV5-1 and TRBJ2-3, with D possibly matching TRBD2 (7 bases). Deletions cut 0 bases from V and 2 bases from J, with 13 bases between. CDR3 length equals 16 residues. Germline V gives CDR1 SGHRS, CDR2 YFSETQ. Here the CDR3 reads CASSLEGGALTDTQYF. Here the CDR3 DNA reads TGCGCCAGCAGCTTGGAGGGGGGGGCCCTCACAGATACGCAGTATTTT.

V gene TRBV3-1 (or the pseudogene TRBV3-2) combines with J gene TRBJ2-7; D is uncertain. Germline CDR1 is LGHDT and CDR2 is YNNKEL (reference sequence). CDR3 length: 15 amino acids. Trimming pared 5 bases from V and 3 bases from J, leaving 17 bases between. The CDR3 DNA sequence: TGTGCCAGCAGCTATTCTAGTAAGAGTAACTACGAGCAGTACTTC. Translated, it gives CASSYSSKSNYEQYF.

A few counts support this clone. The J gene is TRBJ1-5, the V gene TRBV30, with D perhaps TRBD1 (6 bases). CDR3 length: 13 amino acids. V lost 0 bases and J 11 bases, leaving 14 bases between the germline ends. Germline V lookup: CDR1 GTSNPN, CDR2 SVGIG (reference sequence). CDR3 region: CAWSVLQGSTQHF. The CDR3 nucleotides read TGTGCCTGGAGTGTATTACAGGGCTCGACCCAGCATTTT. Drawing the rest from reference TRBV30 and TRBJ1-5, the complete variable domain is SQTIHQWPATLVQPVGSPLSLECTVEGTSNPNLYWYRQAAGRGLQLLFYSVGIGQISSEVPQNLSASRPQDRQFILSSKKLLLSDSGFYLCAWSVLQGSTQHFGDGTRLSIL.

The chain combines TRBV2 with TRBJ1-3; D remains unclear. The ends were cut back, 5 bases at V and 0 bases at J, with 8 bases in the middle. The CDR3 is 14 amino acids. In germline, CDR1 is SNHLY, CDR2 FYNNEI. CDR3 sequence: CASSLLLSGNTIYF. DNA of the CDR3: TGTGCCAGCAGTCTGTTACTCTCTGGAAACACCATATATTTT.